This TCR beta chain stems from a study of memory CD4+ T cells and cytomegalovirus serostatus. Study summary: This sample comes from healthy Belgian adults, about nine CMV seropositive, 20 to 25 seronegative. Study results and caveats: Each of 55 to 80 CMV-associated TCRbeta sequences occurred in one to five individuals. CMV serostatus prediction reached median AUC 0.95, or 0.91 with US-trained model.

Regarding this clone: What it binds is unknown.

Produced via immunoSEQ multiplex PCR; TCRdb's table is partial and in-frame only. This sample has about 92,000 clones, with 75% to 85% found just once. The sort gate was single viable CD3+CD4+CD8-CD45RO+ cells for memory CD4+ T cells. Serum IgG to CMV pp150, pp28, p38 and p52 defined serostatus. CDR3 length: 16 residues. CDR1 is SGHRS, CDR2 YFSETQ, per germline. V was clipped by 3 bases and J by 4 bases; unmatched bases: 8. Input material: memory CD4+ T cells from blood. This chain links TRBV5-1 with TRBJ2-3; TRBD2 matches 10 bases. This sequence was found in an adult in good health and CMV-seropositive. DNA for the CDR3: TGCGCCAGCAGCTCGTACTCTAGCGGGAGCGCAGATACGCAGTATTTT. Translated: CASSSYSSGSADTQYF. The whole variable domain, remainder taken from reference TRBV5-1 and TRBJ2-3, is KAGVTQTPRYLIKTRGQQVTLSCSPISGHRSVSWYQQTPGQGLQFLFEYFSETQRNKGNFPGRFSGRQFSNSRSEMNVSTLELGDSALYLCASSSYSSGSADTQYFGPGTRLTVL.